One sample yielded the 8 T cell receptor beta chains listed below, sequenced in a study of blood T cell repertoires in COVID-19. Profiled with immunoSEQ multiplex PCR; TCRdb holds only in-frame clones, not every one. Here the sample spans almost 400,000 clones, around nine tenths being singletons. Material for sequencing was PBMCs or T cells enriched from blood (not recorded which). The receptors originated from a woman aged 25 to 39 with acute COVID-19.

The J gene is TRBJ1-3, the V gene TRBV11-2, with 9 bases lining up with TRBD1. CDR3 length equals 15 residues. In germline, CDR1 is SGHAT, CDR2 FQNNGV. Trimming cost V 5 bases and J 0 bases; bases outside gene matches: 2. CDR3 loop: CASSKDRGSGNTIYF. As DNA, the CDR3 is TGTGCCAGCAGCAAGGACAGGGGCTCTGGAAACACCATATATTTT.

The genes are TRBV29-1 and TRBJ2-5, with 15 bases fitting TRBD2. CDR1 and CDR2 from the germline V gene are SQVTM and ANQGSEA. This CDR3 contains 14 residues. V lost 6 bases to trimming and J lost 5 bases; unmatched junction nucleotides: 4. Here the CDR3 reads CSVGLAGGLETQYF. CDR3 DNA: TGCAGCGTCGGACTAGCGGGGGGGCTTGAGACCCAGTACTTC.

The V and J genes are TRBV29-1 and TRBJ1-2; no reliable D call. The CDR3 spans 13 residues. Between the trimmed V and J ends, which lost 4 bases and 4 bases, there was a span of 13 bases. CDR1 and CDR2 (germline): SQVTM, ANQGSEA. The DNA for the CDR3 is TGCAGCGTTGCGAAGGAGGACGGCTATGGCTACACCTTC. This translates into CSVAKEDGYGYTF.

A single count supports this clone. A single base separates this from a much larger clone, so it may be a read error. This rearrangement joins TRBV28 to TRBJ1-5, with D uncertain. Trimming cost V 2 bases and J 2 bases, with 4 bases left between them. Germline CDR1 and CDR2: MDHEN and SYDVKM. The CDR3 is 13 amino acids. The CDR3 loop reads CASSLQGNQPQHF. The CDR3 DNA reads as TGTGCCAGCAGTTTACAGGGCAATCAGCCCCAGCATTTT.

CDR3 residues: CASSFLPGKGGYTF. The CDR3 DNA follows: TGTGCCAGCAGTTTCCTTCCAGGGAAAGGTGGCTACACCTTC. The V and J genes are TRBV28 and TRBJ1-2; D may be TRBD1 (5 bases). This CDR3 has 14 residues. The V gene's germline CDR1 is MDHEN and CDR2 SYDVKM. With 3 bases removed from V and 7 bases from J, the gap between germline ends came to 15 bases.

V gene TRBV15 combines with J gene TRBJ1-2; weak D call: TRBD1 (5 bases). Germline lookup yields CDR1 LNHNV and CDR2 YYDKDF (reference sequence). V was clipped by 5 bases and J by 4 bases, with 14 bases between them. The CDR3 contains 14 residues. CDR3 region: CATSRTRDGYGYTF. The CDR3 bases are TGTGCCACCAGCCGAACCAGGGATGGCTATGGCTACACCTTC.

This sequence joins TRBV7-8 and TRBJ2-2, with TRBD1 matching 12 bases. V lost 0 bases to trimming and J lost 7 bases; unmatched junction nucleotides: 3. CDR3 size: 16 residues. CDR1 is SGHVS and CDR2 is FQNEAQ in the germline V gene. The chain's CDR3 is CASSLAGTGGGGELFF. CDR3 coding DNA: TGTGCCAGCAGCTTAGCCGGGACAGGGGGCGGCGGGGAGCTGTTTTTT. The entire variable domain, with the rest obtained from reference TRBV7-8 and TRBJ2-2, is as follows: GAGVSQSPRYKVAKRGQDVALRCDPISGHVSLFWYQQALGQGPEFLTYFQNEAQLDKSGLPSDRFFAERPEGSVSTLKIQRTQQEDSAVYLCASSLAGTGGGGELFFGEGSRLTVL.

With regard to this clone: The same CDR3 also results from other DNA sequences found in this sample. The chain links TRBV11-2 to TRBJ1-1; tentatively, D is TRBD1 (5 bases). Trimming shortened V by 2 bases and J by 2 bases, and 6 bases separated the two germline ends. The germline gives CDR1 SGHAT, CDR2 FQNNGV. This CDR3 contains 13 residues. CDR3 protein: CASSLQGNTEAFF. The CDR3 DNA reads as TGTGCCAGCAGCTTACAGGGAAACACTGAAGCTTTCTTT.